These 27 T cell receptor beta chains came from one sample sequenced in a study of T cell repertoires in cytomegalovirus infection. These receptors lack a known antigen. TCRdb reprocessed the reads with MiXCR, giving one entry per CDR3 protein. The profile shows 400,000 to 600,000 distinct CDR3 sequences, about 44% of them singletons. Here the sequenced sample was cultured PBMCs, taken from culture after CMV antigen stimulation. Source of these receptors: a human donor in good health (CMV status not recorded). Some clones in this sample may be carry-over from other donors' samples.

This clonotype was observed at least ten times. The chain combines TRBV7-2 with TRBJ2-3; 8 nucleotides agree with TRBD2. Germline V gene sequence: CDR1 SGHTA, CDR2 FQGNSA. The CDR3 is made up of 14 amino acids. The trim removed 6 bases at V and 5 bases at J, leaving 7 bases unmatched. The CDR3 is CASSHSGEEDTQYF. CDR3 in DNA: TGTGCCAGCAGTCATAGCGGGGAGGAAGATACGCAGTATTTT.

V usage is TRBV10-3 and J usage is TRBJ1-1, with D possibly being TRBD1 (5 bases). The CDR3 has 14 amino acids. Germline CDR1 reads ENHRY; CDR2 reads SYGVKD. Trimming stripped 3 bases from V and 3 bases from J, with 11 bases between. The CDR3 nucleotides read TGTGCCATCAGTGATGTGTCAGGGCACACTGAAGCTTTCTTT. Translating gives CAISDVSGHTEAFF.

The count of this clonotype is one. This sequence joins TRBV6-2 or TRBV6-3 and TRBJ2-7; D gene uncertain. V lost 4 bases, J lost 4 bases, and 8 bases lay in between. This CDR3 has 12 amino acids. Germline CDR1 and CDR2: MNHEY and SVGEGT. This CDR3 reads CASSSRLYEQYF. The DNA of the CDR3 is TGTGCCAGCAGTTCCCGACTGTACGAGCAGTACTTC.

The chain has TRBV6-2 or TRBV6-3 and TRBJ2-7; the match to TRBD1 covers 8 bases. Germline V gene lookup returns CDR1 MNHEY and CDR2 SVGEGT. This CDR3 region has 17 residues. The V and J ends lost 6 bases and 3 bases, in that order; junction bases with no gene match: 16. CDR3 region: CASRRTGTGTGLYEQYF. Here the CDR3 DNA reads TGTGCCAGCAGACGAACGGGAACCGGGACAGGCCTCTACGAGCAGTACTTC.

This CDR3 is CASSQEMTTGELFF. The CDR3 region has the DNA TGCGCCAGCAGCCAAGAGATGACGACCGGGGAGCTGTTTTTT. The chain joins TRBV4-1 to TRBJ2-2; D is unresolved. The germline gives CDR1 MGHRA, CDR2 YSYEKL. The length of the CDR3 is 14 residues. Trimming cost V 0 bases and J 5 bases, with 7 bases left between them.

This clonotype was observed a handful of times. V usage is TRBV20-1 and J usage is TRBJ2-1; 12 bases map to TRBD2. Germline V gene data show CDR1 as DFQATT and CDR2 as SNEGSKA (reference sequence). With V trimmed by 5 bases and J by 0 bases, 14 bases remained unmatched. The CDR3 is 19 residues long. CDR3 region: CSAHLAGGSAVSSYNEQFF. The CDR3 region has the DNA TGCAGTGCTCACCTAGCGGGGGGGTCCGCTGTTAGCTCCTACAATGAGCAGTTCTTC.

This clonotype showed up just a few times. The CDR3 DNA follows: TGTGCCAGCAGTCCTTCACAGGGGGACCACAATCAGCCCCAGCATTTT. This gives the protein CASSPSQGDHNQPQHF. V and J are TRBV12-3 or TRBV12-4 and TRBJ1-5, with 8 bases aligning to TRBD1. J lost 3 bases, V lost 5 bases, and 9 bases had no gene match. This CDR3 contains 16 residues.

This chain uses TRBV7-6 with TRBJ2-3; a weak D match, TRBD2 (6 bases). Germline CDR1 reads SGHVS; CDR2 reads FNYEAQ. The CDR3 is 17 residues long. V lost 4 bases and J 5 bases, leaving 22 bases between the germline ends. Here the CDR3 DNA reads TGTGCCAGCAGCTCCGGAATTTTGCGGGGCCCTCTAGATACGCAGTATTTT. This codes for CASSSGILRGPLDTQYF.

The chain joins TRBV12-3 or TRBV12-4 to TRBJ1-2; D gene ambiguous. The length of the CDR3 is 11 residues. V was trimmed by 8 bases and J by 2 bases, leaving 6 bases between them. Here the CDR3 reads CASYVNYGYTF. DNA of the CDR3: TGTGCCAGCTACGTCAACTATGGCTACACCTTC.

This clonotype was counted many times. The rearrangement uses TRBV7-2 and TRBJ2-3, with TRBD2 identical over 7 bases. Germline CDR1 SGHTA, CDR2 FQGNSA. This CDR3 is built from 17 residues. The V and J ends lost 2 bases and 2 bases, in that order; junction bases with no gene match: 10. For the CDR3, the DNA is TGTGCCAGCAGCTTACGGTTCGGGCGGGAGTACACAGATACGCAGTATTTT. Translated, it gives CASSLRFGREYTDTQYF.

The J gene is TRBJ2-3, the V gene TRBV7-2; no clear D. From germline, CDR1 is SGHTA and CDR2 FQGNSA. This CDR3 contains 14 residues. Trimming left V 5 bases short and J 3 bases short, with 12 bases between. This chain's CDR3 is CASSPRAETDTQYF. The CDR3 DNA sequence: TGTGCCAGCAGCCCTAGGGCGGAGACAGATACGCAGTATTTT. The variable domain in full, with the rest retrieved from reference TRBV7-2 and TRBJ2-3, is GAGVSQSPSNKVTEKGKDVELRCDPISGHTALYWYRQSLGQGLEFLIYFQGNSAPDKSGLPSDRFSAERTGGSVSTLTIQRTQQEDSAVYLCASSPRAETDTQYFGPGTRLTVL.

This clonotype was seen a few times. CDR3 protein: CASSLAAGNHEQFF. The CDR3 DNA reads TGCGCCAGCAGCTTGGCCGCAGGCAATCATGAGCAGTTCTTC. This rearrangement joins TRBV5-1 to TRBJ2-1; unclear D gene. The CDR3 contains 14 residues. Trimming took off 0 bases at V and 8 bases at J, with 12 bases between the two ends. CDR1 SGHRS and CDR2 YFSETQ come from the germline V gene.

This clonotype was recorded a few times. The chain has TRBV7-2 and TRBJ1-5; TRBD1 matches 8 bases. Per the germline V gene, CDR1 is SGHTA and CDR2 is FQGNSA. V gave up 1 base and J gave up 2 bases; unmatched junction bases: 7. This CDR3 has 17 residues. The CDR3 DNA reads TGTGCCAGCAGCTTAGTGAGGACAGGGCGCGGCAATCAGCCCCAGCATTTT. Translating gives CASSLVRTGRGNQPQHF.

J is TRBJ1-2 and V is TRBV7-9; D is uncertain. This CDR3 comprises 15 residues. Per the germline V gene, CDR1 is SEHNR and CDR2 is FQNEAQ (reference sequence). V lost 4 bases, J lost 2 bases, and 14 bases lay in between. The CDR3 loop reads CASSSGNSANYGYTF. CDR3 sequence (DNA): TGTGCCAGCAGCTCCGGGAACAGCGCGAACTATGGCTACACCTTC.

This clonotype has just a few counts. The chain couples TRBV7-2 to TRBJ2-3; 7 positions agree with TRBD1. This CDR3 contains 14 residues. The V gene's germline CDR1 is SGHTA and CDR2 FQGNSA. Trimming took 5 bases from V and 5 from J; bases not matched to a gene: 7. As DNA, the CDR3 is TGTGCCAGCAGCCCCGACAGGGATGTAGATACGCAGTATTTT. As protein: CASSPDRDVDTQYF. The whole variable domain, filled in from reference TRBV7-2 and TRBJ2-3, reads GAGVSQSPSNKVTEKGKDVELRCDPISGHTALYWYRQSLGQGLEFLIYFQGNSAPDKSGLPSDRFSAERTGGSVSTLTIQRTQQEDSAVYLCASSPDRDVDTQYFGPGTRLTVL.

The genes are TRBV20-1 and TRBJ1-1; the D gene is possibly TRBD1 (5 bases). V shed 4 bases and J shed 0 bases, with 12 bases lying between them. The germline gives CDR1 DFQATT, CDR2 SNEGSKA (reference sequence). The CDR3 runs 14 residues. As DNA, the CDR3 is TGCAGTGCTACAGAAGGGGCTCTGAACACTGAAGCTTTCTTT. This sequence encodes CSATEGALNTEAFF.

This clonotype came up many times. The J gene is TRBJ2-3, the V gene TRBV7-2, with 12 bases aligning to TRBD2. Trimming removed 3 bases from V and 7 bases from J; junction bases left unmatched: 14. The CDR3 spans 18 residues. Germline CDR1 is SGHTA and CDR2 is FQGNSA. The CDR3 is CASSFKPGLAGFLYTQYF. CDR3 bases: TGTGCCAGCAGCTTTAAGCCTGGACTAGCGGGGTTCCTTTATACGCAGTATTTT.

This clonotype was seen only a few times. V and J are TRBV11-2 and TRBJ2-5; the match to TRBD1 covers 10 bases. Per the germline V gene, CDR1 is SGHAT and CDR2 is FQNNGV. CDR3 length: 15 residues. Trimming took 5 bases from V and 4 from J; bases not matched to a gene: 7. In DNA, the CDR3 is TGTGCCAGCAGCGCAGAGAGGACAGGGGGAGAGACCCAGTACTTC. Its translation: CASSAERTGGETQYF.

The V call is TRBV7-7, the J call TRBJ2-2; 14 bases fit TRBD2. Germline V lookup: CDR1 SSHAT, CDR2 FNYEAQ (reference sequence). The CDR3 spans 18 residues. V was pared by 5 bases and J by 0 bases, with 5 bases of the junction left unmatched. Written as DNA, the CDR3 is TGTGCCAGCAGCCCGGGACTAGCGGGGGCACCGAACACCGGGGAGCTGTTTTTT. This gives the protein CASSPGLAGAPNTGELFF.

This clonotype appeared a few times. V gene TRBV6-1 combines with J gene TRBJ1-4; possibly TRBD1 for D (5 bases). The CDR3 spans 19 residues. Germline lookup yields CDR1 MNHNS and CDR2 SASEGT. V lost 4 bases and J lost 0, with 21 bases in between. CDR3 DNA: TGTGCCAGCAGTGTCCCTGCCGGGTTTTGGGGCGCAACTAATGAAAAACTGTTTTTT. Translated: CASSVPAGFWGATNEKLFF.

The rearrangement links TRBV2 to TRBJ2-7, with TRBD2 matching 10 bases. The CDR3 has 15 amino acids. The germline V gene has CDR1 SNHLY and CDR2 FYNNEI. V lost 6 bases and J lost 4; bases outside the gene matches: 9. As DNA, the CDR3 is TGTGCCAGCAGCGTTACAGCGGGAGGGCCGTACGAGCAGTACTTC. This codes for CASSVTAGGPYEQYF.

This CDR3 is CASSSRAGGSYNEQFF. For the CDR3, the DNA is TGTGCCAGCAGTTCCCGGGCAGGGGGTTCCTACAATGAGCAGTTCTTC. This sequence joins TRBV6-1 and TRBJ2-1, with 7 nucleotides matching TRBD1. Looked up from germline, CDR1 is MNHNS and CDR2 is SASEGT. Unmatched junction bases numbered 8, after V lost 5 bases and J lost 1 base. This CDR3 comprises 16 residues.

V usage is TRBV7-6 and J usage is TRBJ2-7; tentative D call: TRBD2 (5 bases). There are 14 residues in the CDR3. The germline V gene has CDR1 SGHVS and CDR2 FNYEAQ. V was shortened by 5 bases and J by 7 bases, with 18 bases between the two germline ends. The CDR3, as DNA: TGTGCCAGCAGCCCCCGGGGATCTCCCTTTGAGCAGTACTTC. This codes for CASSPRGSPFEQYF.

This clonotype is a singleton in its sample. As DNA, the CDR3 is TGTGCCAGCAGCTTGCAGGGAAGCACAAATCAGCCCCAGCATTTT. Protein: CASSLQGSTNQPQHF. This chain joins TRBV7-2 and TRBJ1-5; D possibly corresponds to TRBD1 (5 bases). Germline CDR1 reads SGHTA; CDR2 reads FQGNSA. This CDR3 has 15 residues. With 3 bases removed from V and 4 bases from J, the gap between germline ends came to 13 bases.

The V and J genes are TRBV2 and TRBJ1-5; tentatively, D is TRBD1 (5 bases). V was pared by 5 bases and J by 6 bases, with 14 bases between. The CDR3 runs 14 residues. Germline V CDR1 and CDR2: SNHLY, FYNNEI. As DNA, the CDR3 is TGTGCCAGCAGTACGGTCAGGGCCGCTCAGCCCCAGCATTTT. It translates to CASSTVRAAQPQHF.

The table lists this clonotype with a few counts. The V call is TRBV7-6, the J call TRBJ2-3, with D uncertain. Germline V gives CDR1 SGHVS, CDR2 FNYEAQ. Trimming cost V 4 bases and J 0 bases, with 11 bases left between them. This CDR3 region has 15 residues. CDR3 coding DNA: TGTGCCAGCAGCTGGGAAGGCTCTAGCACAGATACGCAGTATTTT. Amino acid sequence: CASSWEGSSTDTQYF.

This clonotype was picked up a small number of times. V gene TRBV5-1 combines with J gene TRBJ2-5; possible D gene TRBD2, 5 bases. The CDR3 is made up of 14 amino acids. Germline CDR1 SGHRS, CDR2 YFSETQ. Trimming left V 0 bases short and J 5 bases short, with 11 bases between. CDR3 loop: CASSLVATTETQYF. The CDR3, as DNA: TGCGCCAGCAGCTTGGTAGCGACTACGGAGACCCAGTACTTC.